Below, one T cell receptor (beta chain) is given with its context. This clone is described as medium-sized (0.01 to 0.1%). The clone's antigen remains unknown. Base qualities are missing; no much larger clone stands one base away. Samples from volunteer blood donors who had recovered from COVID-19 were contributed by a second Seattle source. The collaborating institutions used their own protocols to collect whole blood in K2EDTA tubes. Collaborator samples were shipped for TCRbeta analysis as frozen whole blood, isolated PBMCs, or DNA extracted from either sample type. The data were obtained in a study of blood T cell repertoires in COVID-19 (dated by TCRdb to 2018 to 2021). Describing the broader study: Samples from collaborators originated in the United States, Italy and Spain and spanned both the acute and convalescent phases of COVID-19. The material from the prospective study consisted of cDNA or gDNA derived from T cells, B-cell-depleted T cells, or PBMCs. Subjects who had been exposed to COVID-19, were actively infected with it, or had recovered from it provided the deeply sampled blood TCRbeta repertoires that made up the dataset. A freely available public database, intended as a resource for researchers studying the immune response to SARS-CoV-2, is where the repertoires were released. Samples were obtained from the ongoing ImmuneRACE study (first 160 participants) and from 1,254 subjects provided by 6 global collaborators. Nearly every sample came with metadata listing a de-identified subject ID, COVID-19 status, age in years and sex. Where available, HLA class I and class II types were taken from metadata supplied by the sample provider and were not determined by assay-based typing. Study-level results and caveats: Clinical and demographic metadata were provided uncurated, with the amount varying by source and participant.

TCRbeta CDR3 regions were amplified from genomic DNA by means of the immunoSEQ Assay, a bias-controlled multiplex PCR. The study's own analysis went as follows. The number of nucleated cells in each sample was estimated by amplification of reference gene primers within the assay. Sequence reads were collapsed and filtered to measure the absolute abundance of every unique TCRbeta CDR3 rearrangement. For each sample, productive Simpson clonality was calculated as the square root of Simpson's diversity index over productive rearrangements. Sourced from immuneACCESS, this table was stored by TCRdb with only in-frame sequences that have V and J called. A share of the clones is absent; for the studies checked, an unresolved V gene accounts for under half, and the remainder has no known explanation. V and J calls and clone size are copied from that table; D and trimming were computed from the DNA. For this sample there are about 92,000 clones; roughly 75% appear just once. The top ten hold approximately 9% of the sample.

V lost 4 bases and J lost 3 bases; the stretch between them is 10 bases long. According to the germline V gene, CDR1 reads SGHTS and CDR2 reads YDEGEE. The CDR3, from cysteine to phenylalanine, totals 13 residues. Of the read, only the CDR3 DNA is kept; its 39 bases are in frame from base 1. Sequenced input: peripheral blood. Recombination linked TRBV5-8 to TRBJ1-1; perhaps TRBD1 is the D gene, with 5 bases matching. The receptor was isolated from a man over 45 who had recovered from COVID-19. The CDR3 reads as follows: CASSPPGYTEAFF. The nucleotide sequence is TGTGCCAGCAGCCCCCCAGGGTACACTGAAGCTTTCTTT. The reference TRBV5-8 and TRBJ1-1 proteins fill in what lies around the CDR3, so the full variable domain reads EAGVTQSPTHLIKTRGQQATLRCSPISGHTSVYWYQQALGLGLQFLLWYDEGEERNRGNFPPRFSGRQFPNYSSELNVNALELEDSALYLCASSPPGYTEAFFGQGTRLTVV.